Following are 18 T cell receptor beta chains from one sample sequenced in a study of T cell repertoires in cytomegalovirus infection (dated by TCRdb to about 2019). Instrument used: Illumina HiSeq 1500. TCRdb trimmed public reads at Q25 via fastp, called clones via MiXCR and kept in-frame beta chains. All rows with the same CDR3 protein become a single entry with the most common DNA and genes. Present in this sample are hundreds of thousands of distinct CDR3 sequences, around 24% of which were seen just once. The ten largest clones capture around 8% of the sample. The sequenced sample consisted of CD8+ T cells from PBMCs. These receptors all come from a human donor in good health (CMV status not recorded). Some clones in this sample may be carry-over from other donors' samples.

The chain joins TRBV10-3 to TRBJ2-6, with D maybe TRBD1 (6 bases). Germline assignment: CDR1 ENHRY and CDR2 SYGVKD. V gave up 6 bases and J gave up 0 bases, with 18 bases separating them. There are 18 residues in the CDR3. The CDR3 DNA is TGTGCCATCAGGATACAGGGAAGCGGAGGCTCTGGGGCCAACGTCCTGACTTTC. Translation gives CAIRIQGSGGSGANVLTF.

This clonotype turned up a few times. The chain links TRBV28 to TRBJ1-5, with 9 bases lining up with TRBD1. Trimming removed 7 bases from V and 1 base from J; junction bases left unmatched: 5. This CDR3 comprises 15 residues. The V gene's germline CDR1 is MDHEN and CDR2 SYDVKM. CDR3 sequence: CASKQGTGSNQPQHF. The CDR3 nucleotides read TGTGCCAGCAAACAAGGGACAGGGAGCAATCAGCCCCAGCATTTT.

In the case of this clonotype: At one of its ends the junction is not consistent with the germline gene, which may arise from a read error. CDR3 nucleotide sequence: TGTGTCAGCAATGCAGGGTATGAGCAGTTCTTC. This translates into CVSNAGYEQFF. V gene TRBV6-5 combines with J gene TRBJ2-1, with a possible D match to TRBD1 (5 bases). This CDR3 has 11 residues. From germline, CDR1 is MNHEY and CDR2 SVGAGI.

As regards this clonotype: A much larger clone sits a single nucleotide away, making a read error possible. Here the CDR3 DNA reads TGTACCAGCAGCTTAGCATGGGTAGATGGCTACACCTTC. Translating gives CTSSLAWVDGYTF. This chain links TRBV7-2 with TRBJ1-2; D not resolved. From germline, CDR1 is SGHTA and CDR2 FQGNSA. The V end was cut by 0 bases, the J end by 6 bases, with 8 bases between. This CDR3 comprises 13 residues.

The chain recombines TRBV27 with TRBJ2-1, with 12 bases matching TRBD1. The CDR3 runs 15 residues. V lost 5 bases and J lost 8; bases outside the gene matches: 7. Germline lookup yields CDR1 MNHEY and CDR2 SMNVEV (reference sequence). CDR3 loop: CASSIWDRGRHEQFF. CDR3 in DNA: TGTGCCAGCAGTATCTGGGACAGGGGGCGGCATGAGCAGTTCTTC.

This clonotype was counted at least ten times. The chain is built from TRBV12-3 or TRBV12-4 and TRBJ2-5; 9 bases are a match to TRBD2. The V and J ends lost 6 bases and 2 bases, in that order; junction bases with no gene match: 7. The CDR3 contains 15 residues. The CDR3 DNA reads as TGTGCCAGCAGCTGGGGGCTAGCGGGGCAAGAGACCCAGTACTTC. Its protein product is CASSWGLAGQETQYF.

The gene calls are TRBV12-3 or TRBV12-4 and TRBJ1-2; D gene ambiguous. The germline V and J ends were trimmed by 2 bases and 4 bases, with 11 bases remaining between them. CDR3 length: 14 amino acids. The CDR3 DNA is TGTGCCAGCAGTTTATCCTCAATCCCCTATGGCTACACCTTC. It translates to CASSLSSIPYGYTF.

This chain connects TRBV6-2 or TRBV6-3 to TRBJ2-7, with D possibly being TRBD1 (5 bases). The V end lost 6 bases, the J end lost 3 bases, and 21 bases lay between the germline ends. This CDR3 spans 16 amino acids. Germline V CDR1 and CDR2: MNHEY, SVGEGT. CDR3 in amino acids: CASSLTGAGKYYEQYV. In nucleotides, the CDR3 is TGTGCCAGCAGCCTTACCGGTGCAGGGAAATACTACGAGCAGTACGTC.

J is TRBJ2-1 and V is TRBV7-8; 15 bases are shared with TRBD2. J gave up 4 bases and V 5 bases, and 6 bases lay outside the gene matches. Germline-derived CDR1 and CDR2 are SGHVS and FQNEAQ. The CDR3 contains 17 residues. The CDR3 loop reads CASSTGLAGGKYNEQFF. In nucleotides, the CDR3 is TGTGCCAGCAGCACGGGACTAGCGGGGGGAAAATACAATGAGCAGTTCTTC.

J is TRBJ1-6 and V is TRBV19; a weak D match, TRBD1 (5 bases). Trimming took off 9 bases at V and 9 bases at J, with 27 bases between the two ends. This CDR3 spans 17 amino acids. Germline values: CDR1 LNHDA, CDR2 SQIVND (reference sequence). The CDR3 DNA is TGTGCCAGCCTCAGGCCCCCCCCGGGACCTGCAATTTCACCCCTCCACTTT. Protein product: CASLRPPPGPAISPLHF.

The chain recombines TRBV19 with TRBJ2-7, with D unclear. The germline V gene encodes CDR1 LNHDA and CDR2 SQIVND (reference sequence). This CDR3 is 14 amino acids long. Trimming pared 3 bases from V and 5 bases from J, leaving 14 bases between. CDR3 sequence (DNA): TGTGCCAGTAGTATCGACACAAAGGGCCACGAGCAGTACTTC. Encoded protein: CASSIDTKGHEQYF. Full variable domain (rest looked up from reference TRBV19 and TRBJ2-7): DGGITQSPKYLFRKEGQNVTLSCEQNLNHDAMYWYRQDPGQGLRLIYYSQIVNDFQKGDIAEGYSVSREKKESFPLTVTSAQKNPTAFYLCASSIDTKGHEQYFGPGTRLTVT.

This clonotype was observed at least ten times. The rearrangement joins TRBV7-8 to TRBJ1-4; 9 bases are a match to TRBD1. Unmatched junction bases numbered 9, after V lost 5 bases and J lost 8 bases. This CDR3 is 15 amino acids long. Germline V gene sequence: CDR1 SGHVS, CDR2 FQNEAQ. The CDR3 DNA is TGTGCCAGCAGCCCCGGGACAGGGATACGAGAAAAACTGTTTTTT. Encoded protein: CASSPGTGIREKLFF.

This clonotype was found once. The V gene is TRBV28, the J gene TRBJ2-1; 9 nucleotides align to TRBD2. V was pared by 1 base and J by 0 bases, with 7 bases of the junction left unmatched. The germline gives CDR1 MDHEN, CDR2 SYDVKM. This CDR3 is built from 18 residues. The CDR3 DNA is TGTGCCAGCAGTTTATTCGGCCTAGCGGGACTCTCCTACAATGAGCAGTTCTTC. It codes for CASSLFGLAGLSYNEQFF.

To note about this clonotype: Its ends do not fully match the called genes, so a read error is possible. This sequence joins TRBV28 and TRBJ2-1, with D maybe TRBD1 (5 bases). CDR3 size: 14 residues. The V gene's germline CDR1 is MDHEN and CDR2 SYDVKM. CDR3 DNA: TGTGTCAGCAGTAGCCAGGGATCCTACAATGAGCAGTTCTTC. Translated, it gives CVSSSQGSYNEQFF. The whole variable domain, remainder taken from reference TRBV28 and TRBJ2-1, is DVKVTQSSRYLVKRTGEKVFLECVQDMDHENMFWYRQDPGLGLRLIYFSYDVKMKEKGDIPEGYSVSREKKERFSLILESASTNQTSMYLCVSSSQGSYNEQFFGPGTRLTVL.

About this clonotype: Since a much larger clone is just one base distant, this may be a read error. The chain uses TRBV7-9 and TRBJ1-2; D is perhaps TRBD1 (5 bases). Germline-derived CDR1 and CDR2 are SEHNR and FQNEAQ (reference sequence). The CDR3 contains 14 residues. V was pared by 5 bases and J by 5 bases, with 15 bases between. The CDR3 protein is CASSLDPGVYGYTF. DNA for the CDR3: TGTGCCAGCAGCCTAGACCCGGGGGTGTATGGCTACACCTTC.

The chain carries TRBV2 and TRBJ1-5, with unresolved D. The germline V gene has CDR1 SNHLY and CDR2 FYNNEI. Trimming cost V 7 bases and J 4 bases, with 8 bases left between them. This CDR3 region has 12 residues. The CDR3 DNA follows: TGTGCCAGCAAGACCGAGAATCAGCCCCAGCATTTT. This sequence encodes CASKTENQPQHF.

The chain couples TRBV23-1 to TRBJ2-7, with D unclear. TRBV23-1 has ORF status, its function being uncertain. Trimming took off 10 bases at V and 7 bases at J, with 11 bases between the two ends. This CDR3 contains 10 residues. CDR3 amino acids: CAKGGREQYV. The CDR3 DNA sequence: TGCGCCAAAGGCGGACGGGAGCAGTACGTC.

This clonotype was counted at least ten times. V and J are TRBV7-7 and TRBJ2-7, with D unclear. Germline V gene sequence: CDR1 SSHAT, CDR2 FNYEAQ (reference sequence). CDR3 length: 15 residues. This chain's CDR3 is CASRRVRAPRYEQYF. The DNA for the CDR3 is TGTGCTAGCCGAAGGGTTCGGGCCCCCCGCTACGAGCAGTACTTC.